This T cell receptor beta chain was sequenced in a study of Graves' ophthalmopathy and Graves' hyperthyroidism. Researchers took RNA transcripts and amplified TCR beta CDR3 regions from them. The first-round RT-PCR employed HTBI primers together with the Qiagen OneStep RT-PCR kit. A multiplex PCR was then performed as the second round. Using its own MiXCR run on the multiplex PCR reads, TCRdb lists one record per CDR3 protein. This sample has roughly 380,000 distinct CDR3 sequences; over 15% occur once, and the top ten carry roughly 7%. From germline, CDR1 is MNHEY and CDR2 SVGAGI. The CDR3 is 14 amino acids. Trimming took 2 bases from V and 6 from J, leaving 14 bases between them.

The TCR originated in a woman under 30 with stable Graves' hyperthyroidism. The sample consisted of peripheral blood. The rearrangement joins TRBV6-5 to TRBJ2-7; the D call may be TRBD1 or TRBD2 (5 bases each). CDR3 region: CASSYRGDWREQYF. CDR3 DNA sequence: TGTGCCAGCAGTTACCGGGGCGATTGGCGCGAGCAGTACTTC.